A selection of T cell receptor beta chains follows, all from one sample in a study of T cell responses to AZD1222 COVID-19 vaccine. Repertoires were generated with immunoSEQ multiplex PCR, while TCRdb's copy carries only in-frame clones and drops some. The sample contains 200,000 to 300,000 clones, more than 85% of which appear only once. The specimen comprised peripheral blood, sampled on day 0 of AZD1222 vaccination. These receptors were collected from an adult in good health. The CDR3 runs from the conserved cysteine through the conserved F or W. A D gene is named only where the DNA matches it firmly. Where a row states a size, it is once, few, many or the class of an expanded clone; other rows omit it.

>NA|TRBJ1-2|TRBV5-1|NA
CASSLNKGVWGYTF
TGCGCCAGCAGCTTGAATAAAGGAGTTTGGGGCTACACCTTC
>NA|TRBJ2-1|TRBV29-1|TRBD2
CSVSGGAYNEQFF
TGCAGCGTCAGCGGGGGGGCCTACAATGAGCAGTTCTTC
>NA|TRBJ1-2|TRBV20-1|NA
CSVRGYGYTF
TGCAGTGTTAGGGGGTATGGCTACACCTTC
>NA|TRBJ1-1|TRBV2|NA
CASREGDRAFF
TGTGCCAGCAGGGAAGGGGATAGGGCTTTCTTT
>NA|TRBJ1-2|TRBV6-5|TRBD1
CASSDRGGHGYTF
TGTGCCAGCAGCGACAGGGGAGGCCATGGCTACACCTTC
>NA|TRBJ1-6|TRBV2|NA
CASSDGGRSSPLHF
TGTGCCAGCAGTGACGGGGGGAGAAGTTCACCCCTCCACTTT
>NA|TRBJ2-7|TRBV15|NA
CATSSHPSYEQYF
TGTGCCACCAGCAGCCATCCCTCCTACGAGCAGTACTTC
>NA|TRBJ2-3|TRBV29-1|NA
CSADQGTDTQYF
TGCAGCGCGGACCAGGGGACAGATACGCAGTATTTT
>NA|TRBJ1-1|TRBV3-1/TRBV3-2|TRBD1
CASSQDGKGQAAEAFF
TGTGCCAGCAGCCAAGATGGCAAGGGACAGGCGGCTGAAGCTTTCTTT
>NA|TRBJ2-3|TRBV5-1|NA
CASSSYPEATLNTDTQYF
TGCGCCAGCAGCTCCTACCCGGAAGCCACGCTTAACACAGATACGCAGTATTTT
>once|TRBJ2-5|TRBV6-6|NA
CASSYNPLADQETQYF
TGTGCCAGCAGTTACAATCCCCTGGCGGACCAAGAGACCCAGTACTTC
>NA|TRBJ1-1|TRBV5-1|NA
CASSLRPGGGSVTEAFF
TGCGCCAGCAGCTTGAGGCCCGGAGGGGGGAGCGTCACTGAAGCTTTCTTT
>once|TRBJ1-2|TRBV15|NA
CATSKGKNGYTF
TGTGCCACCAGCAAAGGGAAGAATGGCTACACCTTC
>NA|TRBJ1-2|TRBV28|NA
CASSFPPRTGGGYTF
TGTGCCAGCAGTTTCCCACCTCGGACGGGCGGCGGCTACACCTTC
>once|TRBJ2-7|TRBV2|NA
CASRGRAYEQYF
TGTGCCAGCCGAGGCAGGGCCTACGAGCAGTACTTC
>NA|TRBJ2-7|TRBV19|TRBD2
CASSKEGTSGNYEQYF
TGTGCCAGTAGTAAGGAGGGGACTAGCGGCAACTACGAGCAGTACTTC
>NA|TRBJ2-1|TRBV18|TRBD2
CASSPRTSGRPYNEQFF
TGTGCCAGCTCACCCCGGACTAGCGGGAGACCCTACAATGAGCAGTTCTTC
>NA|TRBJ2-7|TRBV5-1|TRBD2
CASSPPGTRDSYEQYF
TGCGCCAGCAGCCCCCCCGGGACTAGGGACTCCTACGAGCAGTACTTC
>NA|TRBJ1-1|TRBV7-9|TRBD1
CASRAGTVNTEAFF
TGTGCCAGCAGGGCCGGGACAGTGAACACTGAAGCTTTCTTT
>NA|TRBJ2-5|TRBV28|NA
CASTKGYQETQYF
TGTGCCAGCACTAAGGGTTACCAAGAGACCCAGTACTTC
>once|TRBJ2-1|TRBV7-3|TRBD2
CASSSPGLGYNEQFF
TGTGCCAGCAGCTCCCCGGGACTAGGATACAATGAGCAGTTCTTC
>NA|TRBJ1-2|TRBV5-1|NA
CASSLDWYGYTF
TGCGCCAGCAGCTTGGACTGGTATGGCTACACCTTC
>once|TRBJ1-6|TRBV28|TRBD1
CASSRTDRVGSPLHF
TGTGCCAGCAGCCGAACGGACAGGGTGGGTTCACCCCTCCACTTT
>NA|TRBJ2-3|TRBV2|TRBD2
CASALAGGFTDTQYF
TGTGCCTCGGCACTAGCGGGGGGGTTCACAGATACGCAGTATTTT
>NA|TRBJ2-2|TRBV4-2|TRBD2
CASSHTGLENTGELFF
TGTGCCAGCAGCCATACGGGACTAGAGAACACCGGGGAGCTGTTTTTT
>NA|TRBJ2-5|TRBV4-2|NA
CASSQQETQYF
TGTGCCAGCAGCCAACAAGAGACCCAGTACTTC
>NA|TRBJ1-1|TRBV25-1|TRBD1
CARGQGVNTEAFF
TGTGCCAGGGGACAGGGGGTGAACACTGAAGCTTTCTTT
>NA|TRBJ1-6|TRBV7-9|TRBD1
CASSLGQGRSPLHF
TGTGCCAGCAGCTTAGGACAGGGGAGGTCACCCCTCCACTTT
>NA|TRBJ2-1|TRBV24-1|NA
CATSDLRGSYNEQFF
TGTGCCACCAGTGATTTGAGGGGTTCCTACAATGAGCAGTTCTTC
>NA|TRBJ2-7|TRBV11-2|NA
CASSQRGVYEQYF
TGTGCCAGCAGCCAGAGGGGGGTTTACGAGCAGTACTTC
>NA|TRBJ2-5|TRBV4-2|NA
CASSQDRLRETQYF
TGTGCCAGCAGCCAAGATCGACTCCGGGAGACCCAGTACTTC
>NA|TRBJ2-7|TRBV24-1|NA
CATSDPRDTSYEQYF
TGTGCCACCAGTGATCCCCGGGACACCTCCTACGAGCAGTACTTC
>NA|TRBJ2-1|TRBV21-1|NA
CASSKGTGIGGLDEQFF
TGTGCCAGCAGCAAGGGAACGGGAATAGGAGGTCTGGATGAGCAGTTCTTC
>NA|TRBJ1-4|TRBV7-6|NA
CASSTRGARDEKLFF
TGTGCCAGCAGCACTCGTGGGGCGCGTGATGAAAAACTGTTTTTT
>NA|TRBJ1-1|TRBV7-2|NA
CASSPAPGMNTEAFF
TGTGCCAGCAGCCCAGCCCCGGGGATGAACACTGAAGCTTTCTTT
>once|TRBJ2-5|TRBV7-9|TRBD2
CASLGLAGGGRRETQYF
TGTGCCAGCCTCGGACTAGCGGGAGGGGGCAGAAGGGAGACCCAGTACTTC
>once|TRBJ1-6|TRBV3-1/TRBV3-2|NA
CASSRENSPLHF
TGTGCCAGCAGTAGGGAGAACTCACCCCTCCACTTT
>NA|TRBJ1-1|TRBV6-5|NA
CASSRGGALNTEAFF
TGTGCCAGCAGTCGGGGGGGGGCGTTGAACACTGAAGCTTTCTTT
>NA|TRBJ2-7|TRBV4-1|NA
CASSQGAQGEQYF
TGCGCCAGCAGCCAAGGGGCCCAGGGCGAGCAGTACTTC
>NA|TRBJ2-6|TRBV12-5|TRBD1
CASGLVGQVGPLESGANVLTF
TGTGCTAGTGGTTTGGTGGGACAGGTAGGGCCCCTCGAGTCTGGGGCCAACGTCCTGACTTTC
>once|TRBJ2-6|TRBV28|TRBD1
CASRTGGALGANVLTF
TGTGCCAGCAGGACAGGGGGCGCGTTAGGGGCCAACGTCCTGACTTTC
>NA|TRBJ1-1|TRBV4-1|NA
CASSQDQGYDTEAFF
TGCGCCAGCAGCCAAGATCAGGGGTACGACACTGAAGCTTTCTTT
>NA|TRBJ1-1|TRBV13|TRBD1
CASNILRDRAGVSWKTEAFF
TGTGCCAGCAACATACTACGCGACAGGGCGGGGGTAAGTTGGAAAACTGAAGCTTTCTTT
>NA|TRBJ1-6|TRBV7-2|NA
CASSLADRNSPLHF
TGTGCCAGCAGCTTAGCCGACAGAAATTCACCCCTCCACTTT
>NA|TRBJ1-2|TRBV14|NA
CASSQDLGGYGYTF
TGTGCCAGCAGCCAAGATCTGGGAGGGTATGGCTACACCTTC
>NA|TRBJ1-5|TRBV9|TRBD1
CASSQGQGGQPQHF
TGTGCCAGCAGCCAGGGACAGGGGGGGCAGCCCCAGCATTTT
>NA|TRBJ2-6|TRBV30|NA
CAWSVFGANVLTF
TGTGCCTGGAGTGTATTTGGGGCCAACGTCCTGACTTTC
>NA|TRBJ1-6|TRBV9|TRBD1
CASQGPGTANSPLHF
TGTGCCAGCCAAGGACCCGGGACAGCCAATTCACCCCTCCACTTT
>NA|TRBJ2-5|TRBV27|NA
CASSLTVKETQYF
TGTGCCAGCAGTTTGACAGTTAAAGAGACCCAGTACTTC
>NA|TRBJ1-4|TRBV27|NA
CASSYTGSATNEKLFF
TGTGCCAGCAGTTACACAGGATCCGCAACTAATGAAAAACTGTTTTTT
>NA|TRBJ1-4|TRBV28|NA
CASSGNRESGEKLFF
TGTGCCAGCAGTGGCAACAGGGAGTCGGGGGAAAAACTGTTTTTT
>NA|TRBJ1-1|TRBV27|NA
CASRAWVMNTEAFF
TGTGCCAGCAGAGCGTGGGTCATGAACACTGAAGCTTTCTTT
>once|TRBJ1-1|TRBV19|NA
CASSIGSVGTNTEAFF
TGTGCCAGTAGTATAGGCAGTGTGGGCACGAACACTGAAGCTTTCTTT
>NA|TRBJ2-5|TRBV24-1|NA
CATSDPRASGETQYF
TGTGCCACCAGTGACCCCCGGGCGTCGGGGGAGACCCAGTACTTC
>NA|TRBJ1-1|TRBV28|TRBD1
CASRDLDRVAEAFF
TGTGCCAGCAGGGACCTGGACAGGGTGGCCGAAGCTTTCTTT
>NA|TRBJ1-4|TRBV10-3|NA
CAIRDQLNEKLFF
TGTGCCATCCGGGACCAGCTGAATGAAAAACTGTTTTTT
>NA|TRBJ1-1|TRBV5-6|TRBD1
CASSNPGGNTEAFF
TGTGCCAGCAGCAACCCAGGGGGGAACACTGAAGCTTTCTTT
>NA|TRBJ2-1|TRBV19|NA
CASSIAGFPYNEQFF
TGTGCCAGTAGTATAGCGGGATTCCCCTACAATGAGCAGTTCTTC
>few|TRBJ2-3|TRBV7-8|TRBD1
CASSFPPTGGTDTQYF
TGTGCCAGCAGCTTCCCCCCCACAGGGGGCACAGATACGCAGTATTTT